This TCR beta chain was retrieved from a study of PD-1 blockade in classical Hodgkin lymphoma. About the study: Patients were administered nivolumab (3 mg/kg intravenously) every 2 weeks.

CDR1 and CDR2 (germline): LNHDA, SQIVND (reference sequence). J lost 4 bases, V lost 6 bases, and 8 bases had no gene match. This CDR3 contains 16 residues. Measured with immunoSEQ multiplex PCR; TCRdb has only the in-frame clones, and not every one. The sample carries around 20,000 clones, more than 70% recorded once. The time point: cycle 4 day 1 (C4D1), after less than 7 weeks of nivolumab. Each patient's relapse followed autologous stem cell transplantation, and brentuximab vedotin exposure varied. Remarks on this clone: The antigen is unknown.

Points from the study as a whole: By C4D1 there was a significant rise in CD4+ TCR diversity but not in CD8+ TCR diversity.

This sequence joins TRBV19 and TRBJ2-2; 10 bases map to TRBD1. This specimen was peripheral blood mononuclear cells (PBMCs), taken before the fourth cycle of nivolumab. This receptor was obtained from a human donor with classical Hodgkin lymphoma. For the CDR3, the DNA is TGTGCCAGTAGGGCTTTGGACAGGGGGGTCACCGGGGAGCTGTTTTTT. It translates to CASRALDRGVTGELFF.